These 16 T cell receptor beta chains originate from one sample sequenced in a study of T-cell memory formation after mild COVID-19. TCRdb itself ran the 5' RACE reads through MiXCR, one entry per CDR3 protein. The repertoire has under 250,000 distinct CDR3 sequences, around a tenth of them found once; the top ten carry 22%. The sequencing sample was made of PBMCs or a T cell subset sorted from them (not recorded which). The receptors derive from a man between 18 and 29 years old who had mild COVID-19 (a few samples of this study predate the infection). Cell type and time point are not known.

The sample holds a few counts of this clonotype. The CDR3 here is CASSQANLAGADEQFF. DNA for the CDR3: TGTGCCAGCAGCCAAGCGAACCTAGCGGGGGCGGATGAGCAGTTCTTC. The chain joins TRBV3-1 to TRBJ2-1; the match to TRBD2 covers 10 bases. Germline CDR1 LGHDT, CDR2 YNNKEL (reference sequence). Trimming cost V 1 base and J 8 bases; bases outside gene matches: 8. The CDR3 is made up of 16 amino acids.

A single count supports this clonotype. This chain links TRBV5-5 with TRBJ2-6; 8 bases fit TRBD1. J gave up 5 bases and V 5 bases, and 15 bases lay outside the gene matches. The CDR3 runs to 18 residues. CDR1 and CDR2 from the germline V gene are SGHKS and YYEKEE (reference sequence). For the CDR3, the DNA is TGTGCCAGCAGAAATGGGACAGGACTTCTCTGGAGGGCCAACGTCCTGACTTTC. It encodes CASRNGTGLLWRANVLTF.

This clonotype appeared a few times. Compared with germline, one end of the junction differs, possibly owing to a read error. This chain joins TRBV3-1 and TRBJ1-3; D gene unclear. This CDR3 is built from 13 residues. Germline V CDR1 and CDR2: LGHDT, YNNKEL (reference sequence). CDR3 in amino acids: CASTQDWGNTIYF. The CDR3 DNA reads as TGTGCCAGCACCCAAGATTGGGGAAACACCATATATTTT.

The chain has TRBV7-2 and TRBJ2-7; perhaps TRBD2 as D (7 bases). V shed 6 bases and J shed 1 base, with 13 bases lying between them. This CDR3 is built from 14 residues. Germline V gene lookup returns CDR1 SGHTA and CDR2 FQGNSA. This CDR3 is CASRGGQNSYEQYF. The CDR3 coding sequence is TGTGCCAGCAGGGGGGGGCAGAATTCCTACGAGCAGTACTTC.

This clonotype has at least ten counts. The chain recombines TRBV20-1 with TRBJ1-5; D not resolved. The V and J ends lost 3 bases and 6 bases respectively, with 12 bases between them. The CDR3 runs to 13 residues. The V gene's germline CDR1 is DFQATT and CDR2 SNEGSKA (reference sequence). The CDR3 bases are TGCAGTGCTAGCGTTGGCAGTGGTCAGCCCCAGCATTTT. Translating it yields CSASVGSGQPQHF.

The chain has TRBV20-1 and TRBJ2-7; 7 positions match TRBD1. CDR1 and CDR2 (germline): DFQATT, SNEGSKA (reference sequence). This CDR3 comprises 12 residues. The V and J ends lost 4 bases and 3 bases, in that order; junction bases with no gene match: 3. The CDR3 spells CSATQGVYEQYV. CDR3 bases: TGCAGTGCTACCCAGGGGGTCTACGAGCAGTACGTC.

The rearrangement uses TRBV5-1 and TRBJ1-1; no clear D gene. CDR1 SGHRS and CDR2 YFSETQ come from the germline V gene. Trimming took 0 bases from V and 3 from J, leaving 9 bases between them. The length of the CDR3 is 14 residues. CDR3 DNA: TGCGCCAGCAGCTTGGGCCACCCGTACACTGAAGCTTTCTTT. Translation: CASSLGHPYTEAFF.

The J gene is TRBJ2-7, the V gene TRBV2; D ambiguous. Per germline, CDR1 SNHLY and CDR2 FYNNEI. V lost 1 base, J lost 0 bases, and 10 bases lay in between. CDR3 size: 15 residues. In nucleotides, the CDR3 is TGTGCCAGCAGTGAAGACGACGGAAGCTCCTACGAGCAGTACTTC. Translating it yields CASSEDDGSSYEQYF.

V usage is TRBV12-3 or TRBV12-4 and J usage is TRBJ1-1; perhaps TRBD1 as D (5 bases). V lost 6 bases and J lost 0, with 17 bases in between. The CDR3 is 16 amino acids. Here the CDR3 DNA reads TGTGCCAGCAGAGGGACTTATCGGGTCTTGAACACTGAAGCTTTCTTT. Protein sequence: CASRGTYRVLNTEAFF.

This clonotype showed up many times. The chain uses TRBV30 and TRBJ2-5, with 7 bases aligning to TRBD2. Trimming removed 8 bases from V and 4 bases from J; junction bases left unmatched: 7. The CDR3 is 12 residues long. In germline, CDR1 is GTSNPN, CDR2 SVGIG (reference sequence). CDR3 sequence reads: CAGRLAAETQYF. DNA for the CDR3: TGTGCCGGACGACTAGCAGCAGAGACCCAGTACTTC.

There are a few counts of this clonotype. This sequence joins TRBV11-2 and TRBJ1-1, with D unresolved. V gave up 5 bases and J gave up 2 bases, with 12 bases separating them. Germline V gene data show CDR1 as SGHAT and CDR2 as FQNNGV. The CDR3 loop spans 14 amino acids. DNA for the CDR3: TGTGCCAGCAGCCCGCCCCAGTATAACACTGAAGCTTTCTTT. Translated, it gives CASSPPQYNTEAFF.

V is TRBV7-9 and J is TRBJ1-2; no clear D gene. This CDR3 has 12 residues. Germline V CDR1 and CDR2: SEHNR, FQNEAQ (reference sequence). Deletions cut 1 base from V and 4 bases from J, with 4 bases between. CDR3 DNA: TGTGCCAGCAGCTTAGTTGTCTATGGCTACACCTTC. This gives the protein CASSLVVYGYTF.

In its sample, this clonotype was seen a few times. The J gene is TRBJ1-6, the V gene TRBV5-1; D might be TRBD1 (6 bases). Per germline, CDR1 SGHRS and CDR2 YFSETQ. The CDR3 loop spans 15 amino acids. V lost 4 bases and J 9 bases, leaving 17 bases between the germline ends. In nucleotides, the CDR3 is TGCGCCAGCAGCGACGGACGGGGGGGCCGTTCACCCCTCCACTTT. Protein product: CASSDGRGGRSPLHF.

This clonotype was seen only a few times. This chain uses TRBV2 with TRBJ2-7; D is uncertain. This CDR3 region has 13 residues. In germline, CDR1 is SNHLY, CDR2 FYNNEI. The V end was cut by 7 bases, the J end by 0 bases, with 10 bases between. The CDR3 coding sequence is TGTGCCAGCAATCTGGCCCCCTCCTACGAGCAGTACGTC. This gives the protein CASNLAPSYEQYV.

This clonotype was seen only a few times. The rearrangement uses TRBV2 and TRBJ2-2; TRBD1 agrees at 7 bases. The CDR3 has 13 amino acids. Germline V gene sequence: CDR1 SNHLY, CDR2 FYNNEI. V was clipped by 8 bases and J by 6 bases; unmatched bases: 6. The chain's CDR3 is CASPGGVAGELFF. CDR3 bases: TGTGCCAGCCCAGGGGGTGTGGCCGGGGAGCTGTTTTTT.

This clonotype showed up just a few times. The rearrangement joins TRBV18 to TRBJ2-7, with 8 positions matching TRBD2. There are 13 residues in the CDR3. V trimming: 6 bases; J trimming: 7 bases; junction bases outside the gene matches: 8. Per the germline V gene, CDR1 is KGHSH and CDR2 is LQKENI. CDR3 nucleotides: TGTGCCAGCTCGACTAGCGATTTGGGGGAGCAGTACTTC. It specifies CASSTSDLGEQYF.